A selection of T cell receptor beta chains follows, all from one sample in a study of T-cell reconstitution after alpha-beta-depleted transplantation in children. One entry per CDR3 protein results from TCRdb running MiXCR on the PCR reads. The repertoire holds about 600,000 distinct CDR3 sequences, with roughly 23% as singletons. The sequenced sample was PBMCs, mostly from graft donor cells, obtained 360 days after TCRalphabeta/CD19-depleted stem cell transplant. These receptors were obtained from a boy under three years old who had a stem cell transplant for acute myeloid leukemia, so the T cells may come from the graft donor. Each CDR3 is given with its conserved first and last residue. Fields, in order: clone size, D gene, V gene, J gene, CDR3 DNA, CDR3 protein. The D gene is left open where the match is weak. Only some rows state a clone size, as once, few, many or a class for expanded clones.

>-|TRBD1|TRBV5-5|TRBJ2-5
TGTGCCAGCAGCCGCCCGGGACAGCAAGAGACCCAGTACTTC
CASSRPGQQETQYF
>many|TRBD2|TRBV3-1|TRBJ2-1
TGTGCCAGCAGCCGCGGGGGGGGACCATACAATGAGCAGTTCTTC
CASSRGGGPYNEQFF
>few|-|TRBV29-1|TRBJ1-4
TGCAGCGTTGAGGGTGGCAGGTCTAATGAAAAACTGTTTTTT
CSVEGGRSNEKLFF
>-|-|TRBV6-5|TRBJ2-5
TGTGCCAGCAGTTACTCGAGATGGACGGCTCTCGGTTCGACCCAGTACTTC
CASSYSRWTALGSTQYF
>-|-|TRBV7-2|TRBJ2-1
TGTGCCAGCAGCTCCCCGGGCCCGGAGTCATCCGAGCAGTTCTTC
CASSSPGPESSEQFF
>few|-|TRBV19|TRBJ1-5
TGTGCCAGTAGCCGACAGGCTAGCAATCAGCCCCAGCATTTT
CASSRQASNQPQHF
>few|-|TRBV2|TRBJ2-1
TGTGCCAGCAGTGGACTCCTTCCCTACAATGAGCAGTTCTTC
CASSGLLPYNEQFF
>-|TRBD2|TRBV3-1|TRBJ2-3
TGTGCCAGCAGCAAGATTAGCGGGACCTCTAGCACAGATACGCAGTATTTT
CASSKISGTSSTDTQYF
>once|TRBD1|TRBV6-4|TRBJ2-3
TGTGCCAGCAGTGTCCGGGCCGGGACAGGGGTCCTGGATACGCAGTATTTT
CASSVRAGTGVLDTQYF
>few|TRBD2|TRBV12-3/TRBV12-4|TRBJ2-2
TGTGCCAGCATAGGACTAGCGGGGGCCCTGAAAGGCGGGGAGCTGTTTTTT
CASIGLAGALKGGELFF
>-|-|TRBV14|TRBJ1-6
TGTGCCAGCAGCCAAGAATTGAGGACAGCTAATTCACCCCTCCACTTT
CASSQELRTANSPLHF
>-|TRBD1|TRBV28|TRBJ2-7
TGTGCCAGCAGTTTCCAGGGGGCGACGACCTACGAGCAGTACTTC
CASSFQGATTYEQYF
>-|TRBD2|TRBV20-1|TRBJ2-4
TGCAGTGCTGGGGCCCCGGGACTAGCGGGCCGGAGGGTTCAGTACTTC
CSAGAPGLAGRRVQYF
>-|-|TRBV11-2|TRBJ2-7
TGTGCCAGCAGCTTCAATCTCGACGAGCAGTACTTC
CASSFNLDEQYF
>few|-|TRBV7-9|TRBJ2-1
TGTGCCAGCAGCCCTAGGGTCGGCCTCGGAGGTAGCGAACAACAGTTCTTC
CASSPRVGLGGSEQQFF
>-|-|TRBV20-1|TRBJ2-7
TGCAGTGCTAGAGAAACGGCAGGGGGGCGCTACGAGCAGTACTTC
CSARETAGGRYEQYF
>many|-|TRBV12-3/TRBV12-4|TRBJ2-3
TGTGCCAGCACCCCAGTGCGCTCCACAGATACGCAGTATTTT
CASTPVRSTDTQYF
>-|-|TRBV7-9|TRBJ1-2
TGTGCCAGCAGCTTAGGGTATGGCAGCCCTAGGACCTTC
CASSLGYGSPRTF
>-|-|TRBV20-1|TRBJ1-5
TGCAGTGCACTTTCCCCATGGGGTAATCAGCCCCAGCATTTT
CSALSPWGNQPQHF
>few|TRBD2|TRBV20-1|TRBJ2-3
TGCAGTGCTACCCCCACTTCTAGCGGGGATACGCAGTATTTT
CSATPTSSGDTQYF
>-|-|TRBV7-9|TRBJ1-4
TGTGCCAGCAGCGTCCAACAGGGATTGAGCGAAAAACTGTTTTTT
CASSVQQGLSEKLFF
>-|-|TRBV20-1|TRBJ2-7
TGCAGTGCTCCAAGTTTTTCTCCGGTACTTACACCCTACGAGCAGTACTTC
CSAPSFSPVLTPYEQYF
>many|-|TRBV20-1|TRBJ2-2
TGCAGTGCTAGGACTGCCTGGGGCACCGGGGAGCTGTTTTTT
CSARTAWGTGELFF
>-|TRBD1|TRBV20-1|TRBJ2-3
TGCAGTGCGGAGGGGGGACAGGGCTTACACAAAGGGGATACGCAGTATTTT
CSAEGGQGLHKGDTQYF
>-|-|TRBV5-1|TRBJ2-3
TGCGCCAGCAGCTTGGTAGACCCGAGCACAGATACGCAGTATTTT
CASSLVDPSTDTQYF
>few|-|TRBV6-1|TRBJ2-2
TGTGCCAGCACCCCATTTACAGGGACTACCGGGGAGCTGTTTTTT
CASTPFTGTTGELFF
>-|-|TRBV20-1|TRBJ1-1
TGCAGTGCTAGCCCGCGGACAGCGACCAACACTGAAGCTTTCTTT
CSASPRTATNTEAFF
>few|TRBD1|TRBV29-1|TRBJ1-1
TGCAGCGTTACAGGGGGCGAGACGAACACTGAAGCTTTCTTT
CSVTGGETNTEAFF
>-|-|TRBV20-1|TRBJ2-7
TGCAGTGCTAGACGGACCCCCTACGAGCAGTACTTC
CSARRTPYEQYF
>many|-|TRBV3-1|TRBJ2-3
TGTGCCAGCAGCCAACCCCAGGGAGCAAGCACAGATACGCAGTATTTT
CASSQPQGASTDTQYF
>many|TRBD1|TRBV4-1|TRBJ1-1
TGCGCCAGCAGCCCGTGGACAGGCTACACTGAAGCTTTCTTT
CASSPWTGYTEAFF
>-|-|TRBV20-1|TRBJ2-1
TGCAGTGCTAGAGATGCGGCGGTATACTCCTACAATGAGCAGTTCTTC
CSARDAAVYSYNEQFF
>-|TRBD1|TRBV20-1|TRBJ2-7
TGCAGTGCTAGGGGGACAGGAGCCTGGCAGGCCTACGAGCAGTACTTC
CSARGTGAWQAYEQYF
>-|-|TRBV6-5|TRBJ1-5
TGTGCCAGCAGTTACAGTCAGAGTTCGGGGGCCCAGCATTTT
CASSYSQSSGAQHF
>-|TRBD2|TRBV5-6|TRBJ2-5
TGTGCCAGCAGCTTGGCCCTCGGACTAGCGGTTCAAGAGACCCAGTACTTC
CASSLALGLAVQETQYF
>many|TRBD1|TRBV20-1|TRBJ1-2
TGCAGTGCGGCCGGGACAGGAAACTATGGCTACACCTTC
CSAAGTGNYGYTF
>many|TRBD1|TRBV29-1|TRBJ2-5
TGCAGCATTTACAGGGGGCCAGGACAAGAGACCCAGTACTTC
CSIYRGPGQETQYF
>many|TRBD2|TRBV10-3|TRBJ2-3
TGTGCCATCAGTGAGTCCTTACTAGCGGGGGACACAGATACGCAGTATTTT
CAISESLLAGDTDTQYF
>-|-|TRBV6-1|TRBJ2-5
TGTGCCAGCAGTCCAAGGGTACGGAACCAAGAGACCCAGTACTTC
CASSPRVRNQETQYF
>many|-|TRBV20-1|TRBJ2-1
TGCAGTGCTAGATACCCTACTTCTACCGGTGAGCAGTTCTTC
CSARYPTSTGEQFF
>-|TRBD1|TRBV11-1|TRBJ2-1
TGTGCCAGCAGCTTAATGGGACAGGGACTCGGGTCCTACAATGAGCAGTTCTTC
CASSLMGQGLGSYNEQFF
>many|-|TRBV29-1|TRBJ2-6
TGCAGCGTTTCAGGGACGGAGAGCTCTGGGGCCAACGTCCTGACTTTC
CSVSGTESSGANVLTF
>few|-|TRBV12-3/TRBV12-4|TRBJ2-7
TGTGCCAGCAGTCCAGGACTATCCCAGCAGTACTTC
CASSPGLSQQYF
>-|-|TRBV20-1|TRBJ2-1
TGCAGTGCTAGAGATATGAGGGGTGGAAATGAGCAGTTCTTC
CSARDMRGGNEQFF
>-|-|TRBV12-3/TRBV12-4|TRBJ2-1
TGTGCCAGCAGTTATTTGGGGGACAATGAGCAGTTCTTC
CASSYLGDNEQFF
>many|TRBD2|TRBV20-1|TRBJ2-2
TGCAGTGCCCTGCCGGGACTAGCGAACACCGGGGAGCTGTTTTTT
CSALPGLANTGELFF
>few|-|TRBV10-3|TRBJ1-5
TGTGCCATCAGTGAGTCGAAAGGGGGCAATCAGCCCCAGCATTTT
CAISESKGGNQPQHF
>-|-|TRBV11-2|TRBJ1-5
TGTGCCAGCAGCCCGGACATGTATAGCAATCAGCCCCAGCATTTT
CASSPDMYSNQPQHF
>-|-|TRBV28|TRBJ2-1
TGTGCCAGCAGTTTATTAGGAGGCGAGGTCGAGCAGTTCTTC
CASSLLGGEVEQFF
>few|TRBD1|TRBV4-3|TRBJ1-2
TGCGCCAGCAGCCAAGGGAGACAGGGCTATGGCTACACCTTC
CASSQGRQGYGYTF
>-|-|TRBV12-3/TRBV12-4|TRBJ1-6
TGTGCCAGCGTCCGGGCCTATAATTCACCCCTCCACTTT
CASVRAYNSPLHF